The rows below give T cell receptor beta chains drawn from one sample of a study of CD8+ T cells in alopecia areata. Only in-frame clones appear in the TCRdb table, and some are missing; sequencing was by immunoSEQ multiplex PCR. The sample consists of about 190,000 clones, roughly three fifths of them appearing once. This specimen was CD4+ T cells sorted from blood, taken at week 4, from a patient treated with tofacitinib. Receptors were obtained from a human donor with alopecia areata. The CDR3 runs from the conserved cysteine through the conserved F or W. The D gene is left open where the match is weak. Where a row states a size, it is once, few, many or the class of an expanded clone; other rows omit it.

j_gene: TRBJ2-7
d_gene: .
v_gene: TRBV7-2
abundance: .
CDR3nt: TGTGCCAGCAGCCCCGCAGGATACTACGAGCAGTACTTC
CDR3aa: CASSPAGYYEQYF

j_gene: TRBJ2-7
d_gene: .
v_gene: TRBV28
abundance: .
CDR3nt: TGTGCCAGCAGCCGACCACTAGTTTCCAACGAGCAGTACTTC
CDR3aa: CASSRPLVSNEQYF

j_gene: TRBJ1-2
d_gene: TRBD1
v_gene: TRBV30
abundance: .
CDR3nt: TGTGCCTGGAGTGAAGACAGGGGCGGGGGCTACACCTTC
CDR3aa: CAWSEDRGGGYTF

j_gene: TRBJ1-1
d_gene: .
v_gene: TRBV14
abundance: .
CDR3nt: TGTGCCAGCAGCCAAGATTTTGAGACTGAAGCTTTCTTT
CDR3aa: CASSQDFETEAFF

j_gene: TRBJ1-1
d_gene: .
v_gene: TRBV7-2
abundance: .
CDR3nt: TGTGCCAGCACCAAAGGGAGGGATACTGAAGCTTTCTTT
CDR3aa: CASTKGRDTEAFF

j_gene: TRBJ2-7
d_gene: TRBD1
v_gene: TRBV18
abundance: .
CDR3nt: TGTGCCAGCTCCCCGGGACAGGCCGCCTACGAGCAGTACTTC
CDR3aa: CASSPGQAAYEQYF

j_gene: TRBJ2-2
d_gene: .
v_gene: TRBV13
abundance: few
CDR3nt: TGTGCCAGCGGCCCCTCGAACACCGGGGAGCTGTTTTTT
CDR3aa: CASGPSNTGELFF

j_gene: TRBJ2-4
d_gene: .
v_gene: TRBV30
abundance: few
CDR3nt: TGTGCCTGGAGTGTCGGAAACCTAGCCAAAAACATTCAGTACTTC
CDR3aa: CAWSVGNLAKNIQYF

j_gene: TRBJ2-5
d_gene: TRBD2
v_gene: TRBV19
abundance: few
CDR3nt: TGTGCCAGTAGTATCCGGGACTACCCCTTGGAGACCCAGTACTTC
CDR3aa: CASSIRDYPLETQYF

j_gene: TRBJ1-1
d_gene: .
v_gene: TRBV7-6
abundance: .
CDR3nt: TGTGCCAGCAGCTTAGGACAGAAGAACACTGAAGCTTTCTTT
CDR3aa: CASSLGQKNTEAFF

j_gene: TRBJ1-5
d_gene: .
v_gene: TRBV28
abundance: few
CDR3nt: TGTGCCAGCAGTTTATCTGGATCGGGGGCCCAGCATTTT
CDR3aa: CASSLSGSGAQHF

j_gene: TRBJ1-3
d_gene: .
v_gene: TRBV6-1
abundance: .
CDR3nt: TGTGCCAGCAGTGTGTCGGGGCGCGGAAACACCATATATTTT
CDR3aa: CASSVSGRGNTIYF

j_gene: TRBJ2-5
d_gene: .
v_gene: TRBV7-2
abundance: .
CDR3nt: TGTGCCAGCAGCCATGCAGGGGACCAAGAGACCCAGTACTTC
CDR3aa: CASSHAGDQETQYF

j_gene: TRBJ2-5
d_gene: TRBD1
v_gene: TRBV10-3
abundance: few
CDR3nt: TGTGCCATCGCTGACAGGGGGGGAAGTGAGACCCAGTACTTC
CDR3aa: CAIADRGGSETQYF

j_gene: TRBJ1-4
d_gene: .
v_gene: TRBV14
abundance: .
CDR3nt: TGTGCCAGCAGCCGATTAGGGGCCAAGTCTGAAAAACTGTTTTTT
CDR3aa: CASSRLGAKSEKLFF

j_gene: TRBJ2-7
d_gene: TRBD2
v_gene: TRBV29-1
abundance: .
CDR3nt: TGCAGCGTTGAAGAGAGGACTAGCGGTTACGAGCAGTACTTC
CDR3aa: CSVEERTSGYEQYF

j_gene: TRBJ1-1
d_gene: .
v_gene: TRBV29-1
abundance: .
CDR3nt: TGCAGCGTTGAATTGCAGGCACAAAACACTGAAGCTTTCTTT
CDR3aa: CSVELQAQNTEAFF

j_gene: TRBJ2-2
d_gene: .
v_gene: TRBV2
abundance: .
CDR3nt: TGTGCCAGCTCCGTCCCCCCCGGGGAGCTGTTTTTT
CDR3aa: CASSVPPGELFF

j_gene: TRBJ1-2
d_gene: .
v_gene: TRBV2
abundance: .
CDR3nt: TGTGCCAGCAAGTTGGACGGCTACACCTTC
CDR3aa: CASKLDGYTF

j_gene: TRBJ2-7
d_gene: .
v_gene: TRBV2
abundance: .
CDR3nt: TGTGCCAGCAGTGGGACGCAAGCCTACGAGCAGTACTTC
CDR3aa: CASSGTQAYEQYF

j_gene: TRBJ2-7
d_gene: .
v_gene: TRBV4-1
abundance: few
CDR3nt: TGCGCCAGCAGCCATGAACCGGGCTTATACGAGCAGTACTTC
CDR3aa: CASSHEPGLYEQYF

j_gene: TRBJ1-2
d_gene: .
v_gene: TRBV4-2
abundance: .
CDR3nt: TGTGCCAGCAGCCAAGACCAAGGGGGGATCACTAACTATGGCTACACCTTC
CDR3aa: CASSQDQGGITNYGYTF

j_gene: TRBJ1-2
d_gene: TRBD1
v_gene: TRBV28
abundance: few
CDR3nt: TGTGCCAGCAGTTTATTCAACAGGGGGCAAGGTGGCTACACCTTC
CDR3aa: CASSLFNRGQGGYTF

j_gene: TRBJ1-5
d_gene: .
v_gene: TRBV15
abundance: .
CDR3nt: TGTGCCACCAGCAAGATCCGGGACAGCAATCAGCCCCAGCATTTT
CDR3aa: CATSKIRDSNQPQHF

j_gene: TRBJ1-5
d_gene: .
v_gene: TRBV19
abundance: few
CDR3nt: TGTGCCAGTAGGCCCTGGACGGAGGAGAATCAGCCCCAGCATTTT
CDR3aa: CASRPWTEENQPQHF

j_gene: TRBJ2-2
d_gene: .
v_gene: TRBV4-1
abundance: .
CDR3nt: TGCGCCAGCAGACAACTCAGGGAAATCACCGGGGAGCTGTTTTTT
CDR3aa: CASRQLREITGELFF

j_gene: TRBJ2-4
d_gene: TRBD2
v_gene: TRBV2
abundance: .
CDR3nt: TGTGCCAGCAGACTAGCGGGAGGGCCGGGCGGTTTC
CDR3aa: CASRLAGGPGGF

j_gene: TRBJ2-7
d_gene: TRBD1
v_gene: TRBV30
abundance: .
CDR3nt: TGTGCCTGGAAGGACAGGGGTACGTACGAGCAGTACTTC
CDR3aa: CAWKDRGTYEQYF

j_gene: TRBJ2-7
d_gene: .
v_gene: TRBV30
abundance: .
CDR3nt: TGTGCCTGGAGTCTCGAGCGGAACTACGAGCAGTACTTC
CDR3aa: CAWSLERNYEQYF

j_gene: TRBJ2-1
d_gene: TRBD1
v_gene: TRBV2
abundance: .
CDR3nt: TGTGCCAGCACCTATGACAGGGGGCTCTACAATGAGCAGTTCTTC
CDR3aa: CASTYDRGLYNEQFF

j_gene: TRBJ2-1
d_gene: .
v_gene: TRBV5-1
abundance: .
CDR3nt: TGCGCCAGCAGGGTTCTGGACTCCTACAATGAGCAGTTCTTC
CDR3aa: CASRVLDSYNEQFF

j_gene: TRBJ2-3
d_gene: .
v_gene: TRBV9
abundance: .
CDR3nt: TGTGCCAGCAGCCGTTTGGGTAGCGGCACAGATACGCAGTATTTT
CDR3aa: CASSRLGSGTDTQYF

j_gene: TRBJ2-5
d_gene: .
v_gene: TRBV11-2
abundance: few
CDR3nt: TGTGCCAGCAGCTTAGATCGCCGTCTGGAGACAGAAAAAGAGACCCAGTACTTC
CDR3aa: CASSLDRRLETEKETQYF

j_gene: TRBJ1-2
d_gene: .
v_gene: TRBV5-4
abundance: .
CDR3nt: TGTGCCAGCAGCCTGAACGGGCTCGGCTACACCTTC
CDR3aa: CASSLNGLGYTF

j_gene: TRBJ2-7
d_gene: TRBD2
v_gene: TRBV29-1
abundance: .
CDR3nt: TGCAGCGTATCCGGGACTAGCGGGAGAGTACCCTACGAGCAGTACTTC
CDR3aa: CSVSGTSGRVPYEQYF

j_gene: TRBJ2-6
d_gene: .
v_gene: TRBV29-1
abundance: .
CDR3nt: TGCAGCGTTGAATTGATCTCCGAATCTGGGGCCAACGTCCTGACTTTC
CDR3aa: CSVELISESGANVLTF

j_gene: TRBJ2-2
d_gene: .
v_gene: TRBV14
abundance: .
CDR3nt: TGTGCCAGCAGCCATGTACGTCAAGGAGAGCTGTTTTTT
CDR3aa: CASSHVRQGELFF

j_gene: TRBJ2-5
d_gene: TRBD1
v_gene: TRBV29-1
abundance: .
CDR3nt: TGCAGCGCCCAGACAGGGTATGAGACCCAGTACTTC
CDR3aa: CSAQTGYETQYF

j_gene: TRBJ1-2
d_gene: TRBD1
v_gene: TRBV30
abundance: .
CDR3nt: TGTGCCTGGAGTGTACGTCGGAGGGGGCTTGGCTACACCTTC
CDR3aa: CAWSVRRRGLGYTF

j_gene: TRBJ1-5
d_gene: .
v_gene: TRBV30
abundance: .
CDR3nt: TGTGCCTGGGGAACTGGGGGATCTCGCAATCAGCCCCAGCATTTT
CDR3aa: CAWGTGGSRNQPQHF

j_gene: TRBJ2-1
d_gene: .
v_gene: TRBV30
abundance: few
CDR3nt: TGTGCCTGGAGTGTGGGGATCTCCTACAATGAGCAGTTCTTC
CDR3aa: CAWSVGISYNEQFF

j_gene: TRBJ1-1
d_gene: .
v_gene: TRBV9
abundance: .
CDR3nt: TGTGCCAGCAGCGTAGTGTCAGGGATCGGCACTGAAGCTTTCTTT
CDR3aa: CASSVVSGIGTEAFF

j_gene: TRBJ2-6
d_gene: .
v_gene: TRBV29-1
abundance: .
CDR3nt: TGCAGCGTTGAAGACTCGGGGATAGCCAACGTCCTGACTTTC
CDR3aa: CSVEDSGIANVLTF

j_gene: TRBJ2-7
d_gene: .
v_gene: TRBV30
abundance: .
CDR3nt: TGTGCCTGGACCAGAGGCTCCTACGAGCAGTACTTC
CDR3aa: CAWTRGSYEQYF

j_gene: TRBJ2-1
d_gene: .
v_gene: TRBV5-1
abundance: .
CDR3nt: TGCGCCAGCAGCTTGGGACGGGCGAGCTCCTACAATGAGCAGTTCTTC
CDR3aa: CASSLGRASSYNEQFF

j_gene: TRBJ2-7
d_gene: .
v_gene: TRBV6-6
abundance: once
CDR3nt: TGTGCCAGCAGTTACTTCGGGGGCGAAAGCTACGAGCAGTACTTC
CDR3aa: CASSYFGGESYEQYF

j_gene: TRBJ2-7
d_gene: .
v_gene: TRBV6-5
abundance: few
CDR3nt: TGTGCCAGCAGTTCCCGGGACAATGCCTACGAGCAGTACTTC
CDR3aa: CASSSRDNAYEQYF

j_gene: TRBJ2-7
d_gene: .
v_gene: TRBV30
abundance: few
CDR3nt: TGTGCCTGGAGTGTATTTTCGTTCTTC
CDR3aa: CAWSVFSFF

j_gene: TRBJ1-1
d_gene: .
v_gene: TRBV30
abundance: .
CDR3nt: TGTGCCTGGAGTTGGGCAACGAACACTGAAGCTTTCTTT
CDR3aa: CAWSWATNTEAFF

j_gene: TRBJ2-3
d_gene: .
v_gene: TRBV28
abundance: .
CDR3nt: TGTGCCAGCACCTTAGGGTTGGGTACGCAGTATTTT
CDR3aa: CASTLGLGTQYF